The text below deals with one T cell receptor (beta chain). Trimming left V 3 bases short and J 1 base short, with 5 bases between. Germline V gives CDR1 KGHDR, CDR2 SFDVKD. The CDR3 is 13 amino acids. Genomic DNA served as template for TCR beta VDJ and CDR3 profiling. TCRdb ran MiXCR on the reads and lists one entry per CDR3 protein. There are about 190,000 distinct CDR3 sequences in the sample; roughly half occur only once, and approximately 15% lies in the top ten. The sample comes from a study of CD8+CD57+ T cells in acquired aplastic anemia. Specimen: sorted CD4+, CD8+, or CD8+CD57+ T cells (not recorded which) from PBMCs. The clonotype comes from a human donor in good health, serving as a control. The chain combines TRBV24-1 with TRBJ1-1, with D uncertain. The CDR3 loop is CATSDAGNTEAFF. As DNA, the CDR3 is TGTGCCACCAGTGATGCGGGGAACACTGAAGCTTTCTTT.